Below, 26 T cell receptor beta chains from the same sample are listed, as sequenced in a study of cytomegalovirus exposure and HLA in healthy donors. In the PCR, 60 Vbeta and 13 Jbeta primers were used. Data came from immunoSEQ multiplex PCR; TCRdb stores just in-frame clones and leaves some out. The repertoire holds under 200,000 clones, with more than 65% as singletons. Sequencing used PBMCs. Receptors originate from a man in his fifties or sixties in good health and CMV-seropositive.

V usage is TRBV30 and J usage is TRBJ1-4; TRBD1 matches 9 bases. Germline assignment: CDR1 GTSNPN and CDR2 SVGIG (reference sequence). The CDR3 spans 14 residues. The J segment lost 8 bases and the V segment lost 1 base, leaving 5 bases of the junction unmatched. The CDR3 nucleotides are TGTGCCTGGAGTGAACAGGGGGCGGGGGAAAAACTGTTTTTT. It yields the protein CAWSEQGAGEKLFF.

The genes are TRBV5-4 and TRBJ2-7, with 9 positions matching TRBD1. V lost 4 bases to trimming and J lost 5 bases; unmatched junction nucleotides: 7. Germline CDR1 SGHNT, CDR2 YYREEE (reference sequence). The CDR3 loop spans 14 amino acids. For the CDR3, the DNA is TGTGCCAGCAGCGCGGGACAGGGTATCGACGAGCAGTACTTC. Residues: CASSAGQGIDEQYF.

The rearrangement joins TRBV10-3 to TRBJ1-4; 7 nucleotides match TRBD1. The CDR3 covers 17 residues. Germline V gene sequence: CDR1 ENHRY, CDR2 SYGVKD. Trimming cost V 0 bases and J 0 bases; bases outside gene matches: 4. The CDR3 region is CAISESRDSATNEKLFF. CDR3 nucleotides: TGTGCCATCAGTGAGTCGAGGGACAGCGCAACTAATGAAAAACTGTTTTTT.

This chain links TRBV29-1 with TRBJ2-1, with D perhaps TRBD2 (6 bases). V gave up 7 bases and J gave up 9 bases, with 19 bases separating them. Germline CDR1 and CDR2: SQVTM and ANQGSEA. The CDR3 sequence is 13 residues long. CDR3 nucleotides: TGCAGCGGAGGCGGGGTGACCGCTAGTGAGCAGTTCTTC. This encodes CSGGGVTASEQFF.

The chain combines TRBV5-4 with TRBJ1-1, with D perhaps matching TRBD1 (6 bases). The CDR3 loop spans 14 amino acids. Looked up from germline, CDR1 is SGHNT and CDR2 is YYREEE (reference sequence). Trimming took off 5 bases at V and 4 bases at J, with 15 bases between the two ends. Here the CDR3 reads CASSPTGRPTEAFF. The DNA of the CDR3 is TGTGCCAGCAGTCCCACAGGGAGACCCACTGAAGCTTTCTTT.

The CDR3 DNA reads TGCGCCAGCAGTGATCCCGGAGAAGGGGAGTTCTTC. Protein: CASSDPGEGEFF. The V gene is TRBV10-1, the J gene TRBJ2-1; a possible D gene is TRBD1 (5 bases). Germline CDR1 WNHNN, CDR2 SYGVQD (reference sequence). This CDR3 is 12 amino acids long. V lost 3 bases, J lost 14 bases, and 14 bases lay in between.

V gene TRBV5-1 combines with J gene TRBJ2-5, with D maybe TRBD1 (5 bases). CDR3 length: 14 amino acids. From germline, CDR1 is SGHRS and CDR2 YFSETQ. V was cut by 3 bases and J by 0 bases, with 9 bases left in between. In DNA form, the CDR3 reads TGCGCCAGCAGCTATACAGGCGACCAAGAGACCCAGTACTTC. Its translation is CASSYTGDQETQYF.

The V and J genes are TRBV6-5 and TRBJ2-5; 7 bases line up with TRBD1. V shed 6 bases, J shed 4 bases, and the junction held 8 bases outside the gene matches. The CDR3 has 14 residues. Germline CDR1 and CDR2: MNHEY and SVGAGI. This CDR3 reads CASRSRQGRETQYF. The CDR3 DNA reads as TGTGCCAGCAGATCAAGACAGGGACGAGAGACCCAGTACTTC.

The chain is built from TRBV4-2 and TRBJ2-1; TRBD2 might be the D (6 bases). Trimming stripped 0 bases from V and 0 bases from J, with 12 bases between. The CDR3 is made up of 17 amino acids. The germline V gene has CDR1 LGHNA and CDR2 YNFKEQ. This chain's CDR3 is CASSQDQGRTSYNEQFF. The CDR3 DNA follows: TGTGCCAGCAGCCAAGATCAAGGGAGGACCTCCTACAATGAGCAGTTCTTC.

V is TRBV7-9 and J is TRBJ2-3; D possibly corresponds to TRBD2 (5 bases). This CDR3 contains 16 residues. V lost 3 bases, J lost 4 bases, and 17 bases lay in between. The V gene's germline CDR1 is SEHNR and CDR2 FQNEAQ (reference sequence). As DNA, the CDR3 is TGTGCCAGCAGCTTCCAGGCAGGCCGGGGATCAGATACGCAGTATTTT. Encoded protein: CASSFQAGRGSDTQYF.

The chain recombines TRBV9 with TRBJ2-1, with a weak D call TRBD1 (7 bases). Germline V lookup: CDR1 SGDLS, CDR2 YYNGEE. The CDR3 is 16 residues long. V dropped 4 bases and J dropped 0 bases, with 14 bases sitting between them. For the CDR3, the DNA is TGTGCCAGCAGCCCCCAGGGGGGAGTCTCCTACAATGAGCAGTTCTTC. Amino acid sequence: CASSPQGGVSYNEQFF.

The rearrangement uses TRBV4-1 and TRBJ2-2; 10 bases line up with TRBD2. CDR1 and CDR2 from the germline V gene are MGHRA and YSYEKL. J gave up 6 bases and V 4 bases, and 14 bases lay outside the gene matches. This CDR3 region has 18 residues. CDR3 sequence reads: CASSRPVLAGVSAGELFF. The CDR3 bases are TGCGCCAGCAGCCGGCCGGTGCTAGCGGGAGTATCAGCCGGGGAGCTGTTTTTT.

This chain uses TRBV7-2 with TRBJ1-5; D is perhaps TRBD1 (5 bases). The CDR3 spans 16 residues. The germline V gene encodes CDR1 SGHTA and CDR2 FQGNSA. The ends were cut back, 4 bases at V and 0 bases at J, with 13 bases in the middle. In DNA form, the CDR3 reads TGTGCCAGCAGCTCCCTAGGGGAGGGTAGCAATCAGCCCCAGCATTTT. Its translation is CASSSLGEGSNQPQHF.

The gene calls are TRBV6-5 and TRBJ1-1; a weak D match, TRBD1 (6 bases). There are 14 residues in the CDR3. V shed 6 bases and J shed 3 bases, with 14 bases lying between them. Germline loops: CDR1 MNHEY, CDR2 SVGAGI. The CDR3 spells CASSRVTGYTEAFF. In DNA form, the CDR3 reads TGTGCCAGCAGCCGCGTCACAGGGTACACTGAAGCTTTCTTT.

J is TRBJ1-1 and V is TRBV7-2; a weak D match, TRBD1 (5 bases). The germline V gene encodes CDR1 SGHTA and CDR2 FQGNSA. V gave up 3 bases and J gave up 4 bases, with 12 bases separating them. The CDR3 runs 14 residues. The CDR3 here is CASSFGGRATEAFF. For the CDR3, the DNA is TGTGCCAGCAGCTTTGGGGGGAGGGCCACTGAAGCTTTCTTT.

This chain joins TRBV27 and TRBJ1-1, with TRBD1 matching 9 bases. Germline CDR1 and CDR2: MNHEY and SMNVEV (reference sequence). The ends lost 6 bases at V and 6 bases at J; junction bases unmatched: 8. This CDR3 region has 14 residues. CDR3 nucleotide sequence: TGTGCCAGCAGCCGTGGACAGGGGAGATCTGAAGCTTTCTTT. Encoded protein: CASSRGQGRSEAFF.

CDR3 residues: CASSSTGKKTQYF. CDR3 bases: TGTGCCAGCAGTTCGACAGGGAAGAAGACCCAGTACTTC. The chain has TRBV6-1 and TRBJ2-5, with TRBD1 matching 7 bases. This CDR3 has 13 amino acids. The V segment lost 5 bases and the J segment 6 bases; nucleotides outside the gene matches: 6. Germline CDR1 is MNHNS and CDR2 is SASEGT.

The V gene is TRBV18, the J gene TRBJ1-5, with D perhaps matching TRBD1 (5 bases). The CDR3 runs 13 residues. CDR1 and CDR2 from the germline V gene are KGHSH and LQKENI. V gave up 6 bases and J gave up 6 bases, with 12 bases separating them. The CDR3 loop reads CASSRDRAQPQHF. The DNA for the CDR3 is TGTGCCAGCTCGCGAGACAGAGCTCAGCCCCAGCATTTT.

The CDR3 bases are TGCAGCGTTGAAGGGCAGGGGTACACCGGGGAGCTGTTTTTT. It codes for CSVEGQGYTGELFF. The chain recombines TRBV29-1 with TRBJ2-2, with a tentative D call TRBD1 (6 bases). The length of the CDR3 is 14 residues. Trimming removed 1 base at V and 3 bases at J, with 9 bases between. In germline, CDR1 is SQVTM, CDR2 ANQGSEA.

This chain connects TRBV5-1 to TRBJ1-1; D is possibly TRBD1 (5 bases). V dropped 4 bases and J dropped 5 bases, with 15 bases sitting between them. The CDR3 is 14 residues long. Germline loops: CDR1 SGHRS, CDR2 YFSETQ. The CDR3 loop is CASSTNGAGTEAFF. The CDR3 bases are TGCGCCAGCAGCACCAATGGGGCAGGGACTGAAGCTTTCTTT.

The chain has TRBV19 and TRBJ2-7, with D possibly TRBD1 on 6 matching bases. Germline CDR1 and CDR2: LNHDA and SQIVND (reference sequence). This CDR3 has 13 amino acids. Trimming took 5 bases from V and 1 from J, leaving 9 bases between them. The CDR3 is CASSQQGSYEQYF. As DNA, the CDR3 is TGTGCCAGTAGTCAGCAGGGGTCCTACGAGCAGTACTTC.

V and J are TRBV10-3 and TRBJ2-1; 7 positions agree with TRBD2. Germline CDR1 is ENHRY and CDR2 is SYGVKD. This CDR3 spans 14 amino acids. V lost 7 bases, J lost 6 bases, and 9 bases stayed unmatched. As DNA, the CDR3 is TGTGCCATCAACGACCCAGGACTAGTCAATGAGCAGTTCTTC. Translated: CAINDPGLVNEQFF.

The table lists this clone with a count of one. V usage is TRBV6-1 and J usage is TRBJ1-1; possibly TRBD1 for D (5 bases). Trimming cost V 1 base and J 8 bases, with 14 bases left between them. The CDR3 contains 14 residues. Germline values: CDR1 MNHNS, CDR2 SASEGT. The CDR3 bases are TGTGCCAGCAGTGAAGGACAGCTATATACCGAAGCTTTCTTT. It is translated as CASSEGQLYTEAFF.

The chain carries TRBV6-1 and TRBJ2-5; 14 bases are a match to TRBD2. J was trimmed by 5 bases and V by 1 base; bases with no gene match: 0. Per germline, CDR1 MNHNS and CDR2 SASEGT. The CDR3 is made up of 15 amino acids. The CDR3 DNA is TGTGCCAGCAGTGAAGGACTAGCGGGAGGGGAGACCCAGTACTTC. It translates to CASSEGLAGGETQYF.

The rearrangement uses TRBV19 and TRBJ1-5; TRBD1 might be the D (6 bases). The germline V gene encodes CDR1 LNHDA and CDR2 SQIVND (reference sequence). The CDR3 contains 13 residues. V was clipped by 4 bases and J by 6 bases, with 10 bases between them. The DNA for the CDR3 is TGTGCCAGTAGTAGAAACAGGGTTCAGCCCCAGCATTTT. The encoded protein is CASSRNRVQPQHF. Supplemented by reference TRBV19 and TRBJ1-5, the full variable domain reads DGGITQSPKYLFRKEGQNVTLSCEQNLNHDAMYWYRQDPGQGLRLIYYSQIVNDFQKGDIAEGYSVSREKKESFPLTVTSAQKNPTAFYLCASSRNRVQPQHFGDGTRLSIL.

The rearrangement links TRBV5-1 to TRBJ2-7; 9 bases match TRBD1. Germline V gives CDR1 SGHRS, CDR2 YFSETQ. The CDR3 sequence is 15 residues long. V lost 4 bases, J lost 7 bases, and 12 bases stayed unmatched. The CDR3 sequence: CASSAGTGTTGEQYV. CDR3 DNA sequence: TGCGCCAGCAGCGCAGGGACAGGGACAACGGGGGAGCAGTACGTC.